The next 12 T cell receptor beta chains were all read from a single sample in a study of tumor and adjacent non-tumor tissue in lung cancer. RNA was extracted from bulk tissue without any cell sorting. Distant lung tissue was collected more than 3 cm away from the tumor edge. Three rounds of nested PCR, following a modified ARM-PCR protocol, produced the TCRbeta library. Each CDR3 protein is one row after TCRdb ran MiXCR on the multiplex PCR reads. Of some 99,000 distinct CDR3 sequences listed, about 65% are singletons. Sequenced sample: distant non-tumor lung tissue. The receptors stem from a man in his fifties or sixties with non-small cell lung cancer.

This clonotype was counted only a few times. The chain links TRBV6-6 to TRBJ2-3; a weak D match, TRBD2 (6 bases). Germline V gene data show CDR1 as MNHNY and CDR2 as SVGAGI (reference sequence). The CDR3 is 19 amino acids. V was trimmed by 2 bases and J by 3 bases, leaving 24 bases between them. CDR3 nucleotide sequence: TGTGCCAGCAGTTACACTGCAGCTAGCGCACTAAGGGATACAGATACGCAGTATTTT. Its translation: CASSYTAASALRDTDTQYF.

This chain uses TRBV15 with TRBJ1-5, with D maybe TRBD1 (5 bases). V was pared by 4 bases and J by 0 bases, with 7 bases between. The CDR3 length is 14 residues. CDR1 and CDR2 from the germline V gene are LNHNV and YYDKDF (reference sequence). For the CDR3, the DNA is TGTGCCACCAGCACGACAGTTAGCAATCAGCCCCAGCATTTT. It yields the protein CATSTTVSNQPQHF.

The table lists this clonotype with many counts. This chain uses TRBV30 with TRBJ1-6, with 8 positions matching TRBD1. CDR1 and CDR2 (germline): GTSNPN, SVGIG (reference sequence). V lost 4 bases and J lost 10; bases outside the gene matches: 6. The CDR3 length is 13 residues. The CDR3: CAWTTDRASPLHF. CDR3 bases: TGTGCCTGGACCACGGACAGGGCATCACCCCTCCACTTT.

To note about this clonotype: A much larger clone lies one base from this, so it may be a read error. The rearrangement links TRBV12-3 or TRBV12-4 to TRBJ2-6, with unresolved D. This CDR3 region has 15 residues. The CDR3 protein is CTSSLGSSGANVLTF. CDR3 nucleotides: TGTACCAGCAGTTTAGGCAGCTCTGGGGCCAACGTCCTGACTTTC.

This clonotype has ten or more counts. The rearrangement uses TRBV2 and TRBJ2-1, with 13 nucleotides matching TRBD2. Per the germline V gene, CDR1 is SNHLY and CDR2 is FYNNEI. The CDR3 sequence is 16 residues long. V lost 7 bases and J lost 5; bases outside the gene matches: 8. CDR3 nucleotides: TGTGCCAGCACCCGGACTAGCGGGGGTTTTAACAATGAGCAGTTCTTC. Translation gives CASTRTSGGFNNEQFF. Looking up the rest from reference TRBV2 and TRBJ2-1 gives the full variable domain: EPEVTQTPSHQVTQMGQEVILRCVPISNHLYFYWYRQILGQKVEFLVSFYNNEISEKSEIFDDQFSVERPDGSNFTLKIRSTKLEDSAMYFCASTRTSGGFNNEQFFGPGTRLTVL.

The V gene is TRBV5-1, the J gene TRBJ2-1; D not resolved. CDR1 is SGHRS and CDR2 is YFSETQ in the germline V gene. This CDR3 comprises 14 residues. V was trimmed by 1 base and J by 7 bases, leaving 12 bases between them. CDR3 in DNA: TGCGCCAGCAGCTTGAACTCTCGGCAGAATGAGCAGTTCTTC. This encodes CASSLNSRQNEQFF.

As regards this clonotype: Mismatch with germline at one junction end may stem from a read error. This chain uses TRBV20-1 with TRBJ2-2; the D gene is possibly TRBD1 (5 bases). Germline values: CDR1 DFQATT, CDR2 SNEGSKA (reference sequence). This CDR3 contains 14 residues. The CDR3: CNASRGTGTGELFF. CDR3 nucleotide sequence: TGCAATGCTAGTCGAGGAACAGGCACCGGGGAGCTGTTTTTT.

This clonotype turned up a few times. The chain combines TRBV20-1 with TRBJ1-2; possibly TRBD1 for D (5 bases). This CDR3 is built from 13 residues. V gave up 5 bases and J gave up 4 bases, with 14 bases separating them. CDR1 is DFQATT and CDR2 is SNEGSKA in the germline V gene (reference sequence). The DNA for the CDR3 is TGCAGTGCTGGACAAGTCGCCGGCTATGGCTACACCTTC. Protein product: CSAGQVAGYGYTF.

About this clonotype itself: This CDR3 is missing its conserved last phenylalanine or tryptophan, likely due to a read error. The chain recombines TRBV11-1 with TRBJ1-1; D uncertain. The length of the CDR3 is 14 residues. Germline V gene sequence: CDR1 SGHAT, CDR2 FQDESV (reference sequence). CDR3 DNA sequence: TGTGCCAGCGGCTTATCGGCGGGCGAGGCTGAAGCTTTCTAT. It codes for CASGLSAGEAEAFY.

A note on this clonotype: The junction departs from germline at one end; a sequencing error may be responsible. This chain uses TRBV7-9 with TRBJ2-1; TRBD1 matches at 11 bases. CDR1 is SEHNR and CDR2 is FQNEAQ in the germline V gene (reference sequence). The CDR3 length is 20 residues. CDR3 in DNA: TGTGCCAGCAGCTTATTTAACGGACAGGGGGCGACCAGCTCCTGCAATGAGCAGTTCTTC. It translates to CASSLFNGQGATSSCNEQFF.

Concerning this clonotype: The final CDR3 position lacks the conserved phenylalanine or tryptophan, pointing to a likely read error. The genes are TRBV6-6 and TRBJ2-7; TRBD2 matches at 10 bases. The CDR3 consists of 19 residues. Germline V gives CDR1 MNHNY, CDR2 SVGAGI (reference sequence). CDR3 region: CASSVGLAARPSNTYEQYL. The DNA of the CDR3 is TGTGCCAGCAGTGTTGGACTAGCGGCCAGGCCCAGCAATACCTATGAGCAGTACTTA.

A note on this clonotype: No conserved phenylalanine or tryptophan is present at the end of the CDR3, so a read error is the likely explanation. This chain uses TRBV25-1 with TRBJ2-3, with 7 bases identical to TRBD1. The V gene's germline CDR1 is MGHDK and CDR2 SYGVNS. The CDR3 length is 17 residues. With V trimmed by 6 bases and J by 0 bases, 12 bases remained unmatched. This CDR3 is CASSRLDIGGSTDTQYS. The CDR3 DNA reads TGTGCCAGCAGCCGCCTTGATATAGGGGGCAGCACAGATACGCAGTATTCT.